A selection of T cell receptor beta chains follows, all from one sample in a study of blood T cell repertoires in COVID-19. Generated by immunoSEQ multiplex PCR, the TCRdb table keeps only in-frame clones and is missing some. The repertoire consists of more than 300,000 clones, with 89% occurring once and the leading ten covering over 9%. Sequenced material: PBMCs or T cells enriched from blood (not recorded which). Receptors were obtained from a woman younger than 45 who had recovered from COVID-19. Each CDR3 is given with its conserved first and last residue. Each record gives: D gene, J gene, clone size, V gene, CDR3 protein, CDR3 DNA. D genes are given only for firm matches. The listing skips clone size in some rows; elsewhere it reads once, few, many or a size class.

>NA|TRBJ2-5|NA|TRBV9
CASSPSPRSETQYF
TGTGCCAGCAGCCCAAGCCCTAGATCGGAGACCCAGTACTTC
>NA|TRBJ1-1|NA|TRBV5-8
CASSYYRDKGDTEAFF
TGTGCCAGCAGCTATTACAGGGATAAGGGGGACACTGAAGCTTTCTTT
>NA|TRBJ1-6|NA|TRBV4-1
CASSQVSGPNSPLHF
TGCGCCAGCAGCCAAGTTTCTGGGCCAAATTCACCCCTCCACTTT
>NA|TRBJ1-1|NA|TRBV19
CASSIEQGRIRNTEAFF
TGTGCCAGTAGTATAGAACAGGGCCGGATCCGGAACACTGAAGCTTTCTTT
>TRBD1|TRBJ2-5|NA|TRBV6-5
CASSQGQGGETQYF
TGTGCCAGCAGTCAGGGACAGGGTGGGGAGACCCAGTACTTC
>TRBD1|TRBJ1-5|few|TRBV2
CASSADRGMDQPQHF
TGTGCCAGCAGTGCGGACAGGGGGATGGATCAGCCCCAGCATTTT
>NA|TRBJ1-2|NA|TRBV7-2
CASSLSRVGMSGYTF
TGTGCCAGCAGCTTAAGCAGGGTGGGAATGAGCGGCTACACCTTC
>TRBD2|TRBJ2-3|NA|TRBV10-2
CASTGLAGVVDTQYF
TGCGCCAGCACGGGACTAGCGGGAGTGGTAGATACGCAGTATTTT
>TRBD1|TRBJ2-1|NA|TRBV18
CASSRGQGHEQFF
TGTGCCAGCTCAAGAGGACAGGGGCATGAGCAGTTCTTC
>NA|TRBJ1-2|once|TRBV28
CASSLSGHWGYTF
TGTGCCAGCAGTCTCTCGGGACATTGGGGCTACACCTTC
>TRBD1|TRBJ1-6|once|TRBV19
CASSIVGTGQGYSPLHF
TGTGCCAGTAGTATTGTCGGAACGGGACAGGGGTATTCACCCCTCCACTTT
>NA|TRBJ2-1|once|TRBV5-1
CASSSEGAVREQFF
TGCGCCAGCAGCTCCGAAGGGGCTGTTCGGGAGCAGTTCTTC
>NA|TRBJ1-2|NA|TRBV10-3
CAISEPDLQGGDGYTF
TGTGCCATCAGTGAGCCGGACTTGCAGGGAGGGGATGGCTACACCTTC
>TRBD1|TRBJ1-2|NA|TRBV5-5
CASRASGQGPITF
TGTGCCAGCAGAGCCTCGGGACAGGGTCCTATCACCTTC
>NA|TRBJ2-1|NA|TRBV9
CASSVGTAIYNEQFF
TGTGCCAGCAGCGTAGGGACAGCTATCTACAATGAGCAGTTCTTC